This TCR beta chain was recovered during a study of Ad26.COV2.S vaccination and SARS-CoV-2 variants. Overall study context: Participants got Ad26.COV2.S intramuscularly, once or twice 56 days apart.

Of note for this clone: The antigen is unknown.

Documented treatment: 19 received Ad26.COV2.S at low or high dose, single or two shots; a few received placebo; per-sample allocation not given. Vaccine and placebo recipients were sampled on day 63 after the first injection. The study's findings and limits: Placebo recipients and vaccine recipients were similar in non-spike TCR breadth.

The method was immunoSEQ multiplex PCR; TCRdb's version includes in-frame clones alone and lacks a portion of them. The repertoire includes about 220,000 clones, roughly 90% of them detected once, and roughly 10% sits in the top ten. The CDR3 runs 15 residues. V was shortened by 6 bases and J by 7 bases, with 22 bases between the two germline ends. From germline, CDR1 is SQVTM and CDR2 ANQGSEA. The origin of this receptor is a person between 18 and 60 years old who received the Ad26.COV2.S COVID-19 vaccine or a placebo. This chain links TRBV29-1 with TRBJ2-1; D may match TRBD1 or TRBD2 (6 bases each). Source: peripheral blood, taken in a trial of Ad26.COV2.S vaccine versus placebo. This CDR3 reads CSVAGGHLPGNEQFF. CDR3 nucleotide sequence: TGCAGCGTCGCCGGGGGACACCTCCCTGGGAATGAGCAGTTCTTC.